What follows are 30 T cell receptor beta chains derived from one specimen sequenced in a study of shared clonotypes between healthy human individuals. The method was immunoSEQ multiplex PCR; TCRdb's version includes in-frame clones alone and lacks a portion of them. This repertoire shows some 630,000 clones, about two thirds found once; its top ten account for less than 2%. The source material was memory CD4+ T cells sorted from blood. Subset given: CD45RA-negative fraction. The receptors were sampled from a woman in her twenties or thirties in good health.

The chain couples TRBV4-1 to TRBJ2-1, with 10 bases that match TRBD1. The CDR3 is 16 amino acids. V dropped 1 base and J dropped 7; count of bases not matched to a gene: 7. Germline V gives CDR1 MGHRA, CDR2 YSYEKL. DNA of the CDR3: TGCGCCAGCAGCCAAGTCTACGACAGGGGGCGAAATGAGCAGTTCTTC. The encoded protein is CASSQVYDRGRNEQFF.

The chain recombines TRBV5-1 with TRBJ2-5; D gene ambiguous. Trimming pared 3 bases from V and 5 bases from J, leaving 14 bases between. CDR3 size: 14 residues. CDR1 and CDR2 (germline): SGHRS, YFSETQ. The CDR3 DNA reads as TGCGCCAGCAGCTCACAACCCTCGGAGGAGACCCAGTACTTC. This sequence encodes CASSSQPSEETQYF.

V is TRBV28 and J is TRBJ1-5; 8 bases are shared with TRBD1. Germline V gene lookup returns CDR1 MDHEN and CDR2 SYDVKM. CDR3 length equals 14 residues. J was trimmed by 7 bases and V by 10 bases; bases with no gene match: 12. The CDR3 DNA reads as TGTGCCACCAGCGGCAGGGGGCTATGGCAGCCCCAGCATTTT. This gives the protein CATSGRGLWQPQHF.

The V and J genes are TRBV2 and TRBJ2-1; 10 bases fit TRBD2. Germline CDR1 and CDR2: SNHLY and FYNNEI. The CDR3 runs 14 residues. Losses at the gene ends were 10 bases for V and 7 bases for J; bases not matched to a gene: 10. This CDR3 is CANSLAGLINEQFF. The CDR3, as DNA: TGTGCCAACTCACTAGCGGGGCTGATAAATGAGCAGTTCTTC.

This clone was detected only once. The CDR3 region has the DNA TGTGCCAGCTCACTCGGCTGGGGATATCAGCCCCAGCATTTT. It specifies CASSLGWGYQPQHF. V usage is TRBV6-5 and J usage is TRBJ1-5, with D hard to call. The germline V gene encodes CDR1 MNHEY and CDR2 SVGAGI. V was pared by 8 bases and J by 5 bases, with 16 bases between. This CDR3 region has 14 residues.

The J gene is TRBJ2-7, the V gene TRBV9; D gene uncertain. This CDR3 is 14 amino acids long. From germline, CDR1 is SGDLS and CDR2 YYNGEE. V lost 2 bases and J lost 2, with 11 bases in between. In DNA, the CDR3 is TGTGCCAGCAGCGTGTCTTGGGGTACCTACGAGCAGTACTTC. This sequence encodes CASSVSWGTYEQYF.

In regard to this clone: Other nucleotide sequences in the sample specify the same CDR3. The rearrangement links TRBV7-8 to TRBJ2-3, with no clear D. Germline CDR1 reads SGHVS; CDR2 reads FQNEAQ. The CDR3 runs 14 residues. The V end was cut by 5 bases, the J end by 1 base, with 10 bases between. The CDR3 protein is CASSLNRGTDTQYF. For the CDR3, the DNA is TGTGCCAGCAGCCTCAATCGGGGCACAGATACGCAGTATTTT.

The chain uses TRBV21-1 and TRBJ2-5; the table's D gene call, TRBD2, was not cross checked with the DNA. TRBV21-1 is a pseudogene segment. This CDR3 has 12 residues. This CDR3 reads CASSNPEETQYF. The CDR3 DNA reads TGTGCCAGCAGCAATCCGGAAGAGACCCAGTACTTC.

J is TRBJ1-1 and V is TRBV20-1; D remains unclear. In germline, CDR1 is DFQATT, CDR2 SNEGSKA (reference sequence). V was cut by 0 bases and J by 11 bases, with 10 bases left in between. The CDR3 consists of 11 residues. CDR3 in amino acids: CSARDRAQAFF. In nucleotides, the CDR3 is TGCAGTGCTAGAGATAGGGCCCAGGCTTTCTTT.

The CDR3 bases are TGTGCCAGCGCCGGTTTCCCCGACAATGAGCAGTTCTTC. It yields the protein CASAGFPDNEQFF. V gene TRBV2 combines with J gene TRBJ2-1; D remains unclear. V was shortened by 8 bases and J by 5 bases, with 13 bases between the two germline ends. The CDR3 contains 13 residues. Looked up from germline, CDR1 is SNHLY and CDR2 is FYNNEI.

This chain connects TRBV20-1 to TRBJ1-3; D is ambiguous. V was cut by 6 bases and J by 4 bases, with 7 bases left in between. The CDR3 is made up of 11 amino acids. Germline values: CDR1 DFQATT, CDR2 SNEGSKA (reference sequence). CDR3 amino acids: CSATQGNTIYF. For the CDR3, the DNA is TGCAGTGCCACCCAGGGAAACACCATATATTTT.

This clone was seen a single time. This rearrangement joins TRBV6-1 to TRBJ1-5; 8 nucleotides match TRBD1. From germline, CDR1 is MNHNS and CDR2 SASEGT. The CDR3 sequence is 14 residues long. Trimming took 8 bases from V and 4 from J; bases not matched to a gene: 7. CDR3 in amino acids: CASLDRAANQPQHF. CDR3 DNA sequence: TGTGCCAGCCTGGACAGGGCAGCAAATCAGCCCCAGCATTTT.

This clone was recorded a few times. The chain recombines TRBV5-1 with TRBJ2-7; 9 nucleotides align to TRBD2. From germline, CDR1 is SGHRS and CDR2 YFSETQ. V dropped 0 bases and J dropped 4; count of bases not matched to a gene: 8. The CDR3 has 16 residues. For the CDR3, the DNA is TGCGCCAGCAGCTTGGCCCAACTAGCGGGCCAATACGAGCAGTACTTC. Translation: CASSLAQLAGQYEQYF.

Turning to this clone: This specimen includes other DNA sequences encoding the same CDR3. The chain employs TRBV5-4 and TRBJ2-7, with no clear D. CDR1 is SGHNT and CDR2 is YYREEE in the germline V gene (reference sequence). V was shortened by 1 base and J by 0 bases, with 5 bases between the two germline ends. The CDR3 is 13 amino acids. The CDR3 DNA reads TGTGCCAGCAGCTTGCGGAACTCCTACGAGCAGTACTTC. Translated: CASSLRNSYEQYF.

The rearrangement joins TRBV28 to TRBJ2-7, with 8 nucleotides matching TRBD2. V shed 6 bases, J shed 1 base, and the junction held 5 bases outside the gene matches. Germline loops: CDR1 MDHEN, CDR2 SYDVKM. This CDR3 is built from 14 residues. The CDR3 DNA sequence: TGTGCCAGCAGCGTAGCGGGACTGTCCTACGAGCAGTACTTC. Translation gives CASSVAGLSYEQYF.

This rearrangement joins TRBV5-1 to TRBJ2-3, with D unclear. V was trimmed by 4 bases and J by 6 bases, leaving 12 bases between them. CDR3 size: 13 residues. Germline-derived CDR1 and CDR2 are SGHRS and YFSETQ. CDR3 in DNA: TGCGCCAGCAGCGGGGTAGGCTCCGATACGCAGTATTTT. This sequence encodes CASSGVGSDTQYF. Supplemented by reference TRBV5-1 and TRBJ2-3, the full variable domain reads KAGVTQTPRYLIKTRGQQVTLSCSPISGHRSVSWYQQTPGQGLQFLFEYFSETQRNKGNFPGRFSGRQFSNSRSEMNVSTLELGDSALYLCASSGVGSDTQYFGPGTRLTVL.

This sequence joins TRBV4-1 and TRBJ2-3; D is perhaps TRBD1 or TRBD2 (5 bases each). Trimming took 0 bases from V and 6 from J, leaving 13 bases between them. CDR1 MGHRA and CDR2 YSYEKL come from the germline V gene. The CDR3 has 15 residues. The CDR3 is CASSQDGASRDTQYF. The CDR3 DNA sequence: TGCGCCAGCAGCCAAGATGGGGCTAGCAGGGATACGCAGTATTTT.

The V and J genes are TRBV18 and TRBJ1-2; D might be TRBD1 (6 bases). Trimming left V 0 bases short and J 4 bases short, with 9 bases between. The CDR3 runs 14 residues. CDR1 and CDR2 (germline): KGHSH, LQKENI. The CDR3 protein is CASSPPGGSYGYTF. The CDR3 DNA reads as TGTGCCAGCTCACCACCGGGGGGCTCCTATGGCTACACCTTC.

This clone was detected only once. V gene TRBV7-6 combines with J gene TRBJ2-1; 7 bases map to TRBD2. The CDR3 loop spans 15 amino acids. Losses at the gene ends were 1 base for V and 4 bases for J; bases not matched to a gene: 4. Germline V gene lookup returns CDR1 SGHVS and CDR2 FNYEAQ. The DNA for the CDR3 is TGTGCCAGCAGCTTAGGAGCGGGGTCGTACAATGAGCAGTTCTTC. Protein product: CASSLGAGSYNEQFF.

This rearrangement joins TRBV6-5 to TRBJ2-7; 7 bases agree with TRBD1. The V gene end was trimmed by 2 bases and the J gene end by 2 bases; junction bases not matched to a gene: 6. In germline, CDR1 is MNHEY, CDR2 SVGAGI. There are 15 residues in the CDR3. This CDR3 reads CASSYPIGTAYEQYF. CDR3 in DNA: TGTGCCAGCAGTTACCCGATTGGGACAGCCTACGAGCAGTACTTC.

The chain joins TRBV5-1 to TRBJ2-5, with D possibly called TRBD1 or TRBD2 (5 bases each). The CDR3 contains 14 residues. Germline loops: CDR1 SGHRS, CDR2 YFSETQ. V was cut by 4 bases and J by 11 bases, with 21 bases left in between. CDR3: CASSAGEGTGEQYF. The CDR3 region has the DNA TGCGCCAGCAGCGCTGGCGAGGGGACGGGTGAGCAGTACTTC.

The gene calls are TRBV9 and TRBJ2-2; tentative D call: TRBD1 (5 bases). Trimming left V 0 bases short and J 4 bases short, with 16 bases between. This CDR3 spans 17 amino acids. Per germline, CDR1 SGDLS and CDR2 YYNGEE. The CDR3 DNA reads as TGTGCCAGCAGCGTAGATTGGGGCGCCCCGGGCACCGGGGAGCTGTTTTTT. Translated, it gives CASSVDWGAPGTGELFF.

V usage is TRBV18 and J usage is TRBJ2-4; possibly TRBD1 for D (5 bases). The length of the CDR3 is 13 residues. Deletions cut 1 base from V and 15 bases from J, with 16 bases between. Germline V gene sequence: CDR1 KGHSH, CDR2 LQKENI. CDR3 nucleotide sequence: TGTGCCAGCTCACCACAAAGGCTTTCCAGGGTGTACTTC. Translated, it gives CASSPQRLSRVYF.

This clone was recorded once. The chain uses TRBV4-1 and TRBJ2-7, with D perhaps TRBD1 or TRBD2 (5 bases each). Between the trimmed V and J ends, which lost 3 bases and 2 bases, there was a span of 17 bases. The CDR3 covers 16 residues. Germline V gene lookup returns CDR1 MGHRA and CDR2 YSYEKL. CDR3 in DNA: TGCGCCAGCAGCCAGCCGGGACGGACCTCAACCTACGAGCAGTACTTC. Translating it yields CASSQPGRTSTYEQYF.

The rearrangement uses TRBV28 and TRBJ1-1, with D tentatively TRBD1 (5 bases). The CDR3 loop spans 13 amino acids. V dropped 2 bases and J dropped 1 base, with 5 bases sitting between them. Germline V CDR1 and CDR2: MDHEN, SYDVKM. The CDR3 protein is CASSLTGNTEAFF. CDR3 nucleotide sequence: TGTGCCAGCAGTTTAACAGGGAACACTGAAGCTTTCTTT.

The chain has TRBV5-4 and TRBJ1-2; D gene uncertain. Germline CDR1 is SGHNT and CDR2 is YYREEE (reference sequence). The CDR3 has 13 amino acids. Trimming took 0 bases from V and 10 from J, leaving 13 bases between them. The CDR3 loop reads CASSLEAVEDYTF. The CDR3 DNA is TGTGCCAGCAGCTTGGAGGCAGTGGAAGACTACACCTTC.

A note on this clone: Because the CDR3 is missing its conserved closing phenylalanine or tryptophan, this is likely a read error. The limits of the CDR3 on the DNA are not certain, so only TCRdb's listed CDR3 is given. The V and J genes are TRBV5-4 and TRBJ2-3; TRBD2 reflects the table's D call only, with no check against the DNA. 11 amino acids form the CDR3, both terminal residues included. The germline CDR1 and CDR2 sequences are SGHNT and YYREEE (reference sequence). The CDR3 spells CASSLDLSRCY.

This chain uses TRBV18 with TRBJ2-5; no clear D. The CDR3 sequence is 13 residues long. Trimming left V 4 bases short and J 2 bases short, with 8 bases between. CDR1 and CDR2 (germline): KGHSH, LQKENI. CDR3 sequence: CASSQVGQETQYF. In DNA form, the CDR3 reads TGTGCCAGCTCACAAGTCGGACAAGAGACCCAGTACTTC.

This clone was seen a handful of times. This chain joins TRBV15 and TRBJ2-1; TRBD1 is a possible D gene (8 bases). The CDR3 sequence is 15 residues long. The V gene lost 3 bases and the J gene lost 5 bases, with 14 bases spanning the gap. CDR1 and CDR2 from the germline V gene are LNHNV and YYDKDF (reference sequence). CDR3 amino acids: CATSSRQGTNNEQFF. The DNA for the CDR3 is TGTGCCACCAGCAGTCGACAGGGGACTAACAATGAGCAGTTCTTC.

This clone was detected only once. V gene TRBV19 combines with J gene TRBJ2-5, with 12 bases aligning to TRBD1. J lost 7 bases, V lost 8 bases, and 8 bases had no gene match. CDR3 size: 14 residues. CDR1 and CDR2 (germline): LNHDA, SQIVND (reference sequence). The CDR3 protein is CASGMGQGASTQYF. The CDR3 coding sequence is TGTGCCAGTGGGATGGGACAGGGGGCGTCGACCCAGTACTTC.